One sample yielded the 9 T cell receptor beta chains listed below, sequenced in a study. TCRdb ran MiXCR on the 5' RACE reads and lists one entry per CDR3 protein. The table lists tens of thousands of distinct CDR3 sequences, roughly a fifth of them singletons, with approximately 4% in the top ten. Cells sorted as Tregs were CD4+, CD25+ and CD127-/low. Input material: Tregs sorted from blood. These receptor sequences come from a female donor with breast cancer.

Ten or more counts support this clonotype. The CDR3 region is CASTALPGQGARGYTF. In nucleotides, the CDR3 is TGCGCCAGCACCGCCCTTCCGGGACAGGGGGCGAGGGGCTACACCTTC. The V gene is TRBV5-1, the J gene TRBJ1-2; TRBD1 matches 12 bases. The CDR3 runs 16 residues. From germline, CDR1 is SGHRS and CDR2 YFSETQ. V was clipped by 6 bases and J by 8 bases; unmatched bases: 14.

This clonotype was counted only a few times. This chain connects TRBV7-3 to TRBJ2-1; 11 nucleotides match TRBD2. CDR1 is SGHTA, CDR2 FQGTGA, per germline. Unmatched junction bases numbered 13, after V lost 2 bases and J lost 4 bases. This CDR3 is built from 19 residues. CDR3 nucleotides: TGTGCCAGCAGCTTATCCGTGGTCCCCGGGACTAGCGGATACAATGAGCAGTTCTTC. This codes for CASSLSVVPGTSGYNEQFF.

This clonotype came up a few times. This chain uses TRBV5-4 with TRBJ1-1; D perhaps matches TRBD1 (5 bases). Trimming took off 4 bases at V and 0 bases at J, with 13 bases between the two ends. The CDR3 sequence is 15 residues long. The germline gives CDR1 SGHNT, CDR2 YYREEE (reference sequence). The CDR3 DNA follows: TGTGCCAGCAGCGAACATCAGGGTATGAACACTGAAGCTTTCTTT. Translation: CASSEHQGMNTEAFF.

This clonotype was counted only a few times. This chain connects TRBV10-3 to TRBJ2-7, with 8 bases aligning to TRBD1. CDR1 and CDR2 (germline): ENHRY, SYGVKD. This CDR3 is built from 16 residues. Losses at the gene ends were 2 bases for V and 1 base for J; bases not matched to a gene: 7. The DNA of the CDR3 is TGTGCCATCAGTGAGAGAGGGGACAGGTCTTCCTACGAGCAGTACTTC. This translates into CAISERGDRSSYEQYF.

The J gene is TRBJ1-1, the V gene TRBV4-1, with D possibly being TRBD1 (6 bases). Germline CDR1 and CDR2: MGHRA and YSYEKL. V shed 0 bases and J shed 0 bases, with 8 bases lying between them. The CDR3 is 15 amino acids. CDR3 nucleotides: TGCGCCAGCAGCCAAGAGTACAGGGTGAACACTGAAGCTTTCTTT. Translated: CASSQEYRVNTEAFF.

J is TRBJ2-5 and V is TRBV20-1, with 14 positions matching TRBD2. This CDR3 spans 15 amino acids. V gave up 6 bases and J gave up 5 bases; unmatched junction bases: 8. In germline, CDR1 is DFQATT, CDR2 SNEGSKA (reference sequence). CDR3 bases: TGCAGTGCGAATACTAGACTAGCGGGAGGGGAGACCCAGTACTTC. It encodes CSANTRLAGGETQYF.

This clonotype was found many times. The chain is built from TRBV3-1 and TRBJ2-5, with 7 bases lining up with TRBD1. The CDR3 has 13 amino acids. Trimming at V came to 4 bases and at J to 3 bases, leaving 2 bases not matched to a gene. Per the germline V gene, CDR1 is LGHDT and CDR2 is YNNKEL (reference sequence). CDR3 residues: CASSPGQEETQYF. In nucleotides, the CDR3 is TGTGCCAGCAGCCCCGGACAGGAAGAGACCCAGTACTTC.

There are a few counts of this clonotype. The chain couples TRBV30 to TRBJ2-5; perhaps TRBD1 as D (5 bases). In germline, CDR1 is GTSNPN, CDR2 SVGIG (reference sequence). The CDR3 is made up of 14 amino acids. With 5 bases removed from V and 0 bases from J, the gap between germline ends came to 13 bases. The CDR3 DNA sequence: TGTGCCTGGGGGGCTCAAGCCGACCAAGAGACCCAGTACTTC. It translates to CAWGAQADQETQYF.

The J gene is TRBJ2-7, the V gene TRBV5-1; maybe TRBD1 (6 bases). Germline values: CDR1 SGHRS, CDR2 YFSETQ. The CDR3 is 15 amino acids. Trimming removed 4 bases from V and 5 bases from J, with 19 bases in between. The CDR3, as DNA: TGCGCCAGCAGCATAAGCTCGCAGGGGATACACGAGCAGTACTTC. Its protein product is CASSISSQGIHEQYF.